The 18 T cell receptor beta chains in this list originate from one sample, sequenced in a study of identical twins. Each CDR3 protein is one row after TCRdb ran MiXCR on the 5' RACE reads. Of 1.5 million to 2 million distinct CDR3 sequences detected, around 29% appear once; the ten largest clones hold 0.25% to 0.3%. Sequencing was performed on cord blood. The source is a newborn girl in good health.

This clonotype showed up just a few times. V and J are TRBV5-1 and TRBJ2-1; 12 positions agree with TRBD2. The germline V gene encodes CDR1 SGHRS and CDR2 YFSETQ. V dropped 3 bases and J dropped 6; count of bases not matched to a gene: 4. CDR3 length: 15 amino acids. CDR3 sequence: CASSSSGGGSNEQFF. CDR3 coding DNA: TGCGCCAGCAGCTCTAGCGGGGGGGGATCCAATGAGCAGTTCTTC. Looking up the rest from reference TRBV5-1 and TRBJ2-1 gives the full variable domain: KAGVTQTPRYLIKTRGQQVTLSCSPISGHRSVSWYQQTPGQGLQFLFEYFSETQRNKGNFPGRFSGRQFSNSRSEMNVSTLELGDSALYLCASSSSGGGSNEQFFGPGTRLTVL.

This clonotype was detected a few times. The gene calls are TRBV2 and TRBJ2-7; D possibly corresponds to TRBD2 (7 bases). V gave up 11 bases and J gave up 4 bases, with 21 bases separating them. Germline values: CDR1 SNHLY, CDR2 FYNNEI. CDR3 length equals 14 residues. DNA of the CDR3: TGTGCCTCCCAAATCCTCAGGGGAGGGTACGAGCAGTACTTC. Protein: CASQILRGGYEQYF.

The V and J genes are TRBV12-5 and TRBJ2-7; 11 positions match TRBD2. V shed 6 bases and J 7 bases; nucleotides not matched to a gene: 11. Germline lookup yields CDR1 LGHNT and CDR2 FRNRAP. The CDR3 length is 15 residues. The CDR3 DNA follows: TGTGCTAGTGGCTACCGGACTAGCGGGTACAATGAGCAGTACTTC. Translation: CASGYRTSGYNEQYF.

The CDR3 is CASSFSWEGNTEAFF. For the CDR3, the DNA is TGCGCCAGCAGCTTCTCTTGGGAGGGGAACACTGAAGCTTTCTTT. This sequence joins TRBV5-1 and TRBJ1-1; D call uncertain. CDR3 size: 15 residues. V gave up 2 bases and J gave up 1 base, with 12 bases separating them. Germline V gives CDR1 SGHRS, CDR2 YFSETQ.

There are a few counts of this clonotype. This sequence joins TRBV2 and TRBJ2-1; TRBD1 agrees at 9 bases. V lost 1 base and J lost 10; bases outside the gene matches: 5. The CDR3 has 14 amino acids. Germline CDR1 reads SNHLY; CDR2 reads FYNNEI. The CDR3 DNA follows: TGTGCCAGCAGTGAAGGAACAGGGGGCAGCGAGCAGTTCTTC. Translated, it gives CASSEGTGGSEQFF.

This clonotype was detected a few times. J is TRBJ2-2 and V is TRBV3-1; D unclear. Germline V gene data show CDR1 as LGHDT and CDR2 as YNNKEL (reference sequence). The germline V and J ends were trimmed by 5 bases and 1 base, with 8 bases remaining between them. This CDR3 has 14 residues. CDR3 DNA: TGTGCCAGCAGCTATCGGCAGAACACCGGGGAGCTGTTTTTT. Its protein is CASSYRQNTGELFF. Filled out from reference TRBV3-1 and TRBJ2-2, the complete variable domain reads DTAVSQTPKYLVTQMGNDKSIKCEQNLGHDTMYWYKQDSKKFLKIMFSYNNKELIINETVPNRFSPKSPDKAHLNLHINSLELGDSAVYFCASSYRQNTGELFFGEGSRLTVL.

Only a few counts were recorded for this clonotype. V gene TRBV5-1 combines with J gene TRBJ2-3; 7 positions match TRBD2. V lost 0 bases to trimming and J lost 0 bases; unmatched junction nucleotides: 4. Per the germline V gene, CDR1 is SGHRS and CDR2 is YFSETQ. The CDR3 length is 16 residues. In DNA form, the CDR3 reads TGCGCCAGCAGCTTGGGACTAGCCCCTAGCACAGATACGCAGTATTTT. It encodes CASSLGLAPSTDTQYF.

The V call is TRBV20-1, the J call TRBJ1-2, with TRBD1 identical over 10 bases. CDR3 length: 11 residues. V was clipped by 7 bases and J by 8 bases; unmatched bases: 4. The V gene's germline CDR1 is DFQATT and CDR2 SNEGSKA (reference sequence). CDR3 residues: CSGDRGTGYTF. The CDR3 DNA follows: TGCAGTGGGGACAGGGGAACCGGCTACACCTTC.

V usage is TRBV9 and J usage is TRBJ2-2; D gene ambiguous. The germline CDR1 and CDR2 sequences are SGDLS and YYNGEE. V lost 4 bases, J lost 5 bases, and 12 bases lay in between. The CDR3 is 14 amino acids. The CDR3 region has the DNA TGTGCCAGCAGCCTGGGCAGATTAACCGGGGAGCTGTTTTTT. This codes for CASSLGRLTGELFF.

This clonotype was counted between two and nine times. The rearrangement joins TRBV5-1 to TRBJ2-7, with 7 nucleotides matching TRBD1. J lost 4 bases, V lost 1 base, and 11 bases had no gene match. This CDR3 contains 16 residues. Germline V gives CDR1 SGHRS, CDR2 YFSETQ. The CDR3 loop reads CASSLFGDRKKYEQYF. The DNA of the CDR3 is TGCGCCAGCAGCTTGTTCGGGGACAGAAAAAAATACGAGCAGTACTTC.

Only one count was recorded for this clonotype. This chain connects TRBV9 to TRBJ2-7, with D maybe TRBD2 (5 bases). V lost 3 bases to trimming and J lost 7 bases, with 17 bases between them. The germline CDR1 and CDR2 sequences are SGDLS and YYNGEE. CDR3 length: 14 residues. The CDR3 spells CASSAGGGWREQYF. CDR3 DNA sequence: TGTGCCAGCAGCGCAGGAGGAGGCTGGAGGGAGCAGTACTTC.

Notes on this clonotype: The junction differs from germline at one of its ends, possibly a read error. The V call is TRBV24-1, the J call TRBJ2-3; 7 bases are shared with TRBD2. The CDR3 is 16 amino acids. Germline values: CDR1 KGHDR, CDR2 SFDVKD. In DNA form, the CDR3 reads TGTGCCACCAGTGATTTGACAGCGGGAACCCCAGATGCGCAGTATTTT. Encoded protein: CATSDLTAGTPDAQYF.

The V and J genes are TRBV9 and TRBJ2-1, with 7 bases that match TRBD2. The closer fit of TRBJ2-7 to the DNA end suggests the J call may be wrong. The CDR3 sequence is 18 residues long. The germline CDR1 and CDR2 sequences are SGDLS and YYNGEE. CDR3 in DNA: TGTGCCAGCAGCGTAGTAGGTCTAGCGGCCTACTCCTACAATGAGCAGTACTTC. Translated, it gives CASSVVGLAAYSYNEQYF.

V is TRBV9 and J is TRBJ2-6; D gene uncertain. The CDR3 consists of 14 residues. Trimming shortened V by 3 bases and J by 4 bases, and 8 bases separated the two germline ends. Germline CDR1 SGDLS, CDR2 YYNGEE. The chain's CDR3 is CASSARTGANVLTF. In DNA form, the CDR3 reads TGTGCCAGCAGCGCTAGGACGGGGGCCAACGTCCTGACTTTC.

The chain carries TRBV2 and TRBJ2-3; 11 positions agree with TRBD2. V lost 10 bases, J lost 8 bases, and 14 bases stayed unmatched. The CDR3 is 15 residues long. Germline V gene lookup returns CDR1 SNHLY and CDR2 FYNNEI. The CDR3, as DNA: TGTGCCACAGGTGGGACTAGCGGCCCCAAGGGTACGCAGTATTTT. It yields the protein CATGGTSGPKGTQYF. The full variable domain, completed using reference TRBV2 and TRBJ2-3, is EPEVTQTPSHQVTQMGQEVILRCVPISNHLYFYWYRQILGQKVEFLVSFYNNEISEKSEIFDDQFSVERPDGSNFTLKIRSTKLEDSAMYFCATGGTSGPKGTQYFGPGTRLTVL.

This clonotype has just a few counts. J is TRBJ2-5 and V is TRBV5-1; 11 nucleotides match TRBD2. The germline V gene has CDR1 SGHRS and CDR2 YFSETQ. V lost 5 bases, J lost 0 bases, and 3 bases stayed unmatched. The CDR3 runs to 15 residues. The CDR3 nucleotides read TGCGCCAGCAGGGGGACTAGCGGAAACCAAGAGACCCAGTACTTC. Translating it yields CASRGTSGNQETQYF.

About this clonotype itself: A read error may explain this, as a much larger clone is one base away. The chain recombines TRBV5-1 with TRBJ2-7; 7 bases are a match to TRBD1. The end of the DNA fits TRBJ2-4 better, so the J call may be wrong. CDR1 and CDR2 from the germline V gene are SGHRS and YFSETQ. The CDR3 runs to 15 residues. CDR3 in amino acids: CASGLAAGGPNIQYF. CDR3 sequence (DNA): TGCGCCAGCGGCTTGGCAGCAGGGGGACCAAACATTCAGTACTTC.

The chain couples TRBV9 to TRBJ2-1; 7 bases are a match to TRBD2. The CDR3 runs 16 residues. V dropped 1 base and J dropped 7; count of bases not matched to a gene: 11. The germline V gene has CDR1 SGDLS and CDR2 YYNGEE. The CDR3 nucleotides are TGTGCCAGCAGCGTAAGGGCGGGAGCGACGCGAAATGAGCAGTTCTTC. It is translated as CASSVRAGATRNEQFF.